The 23 T cell receptor beta chains below were found in one sample sequenced in a study of tumor and adjacent non-tumor tissue in lung cancer. Three rounds of nested PCR, following a modified ARM-PCR protocol, produced the TCRbeta library. Via MiXCR, TCRdb re-called the multiplex PCR reads, giving one row per CDR3 protein. The sample has about 110,000 distinct CDR3 sequences; roughly three fifths are singletons. This sample's RNA came from whole unsorted tissue. More than 3 cm separated this lung sample from the edge of the tumor. Material: distant non-tumor lung tissue. All receptors derive from a man aged 60-69 years with non-small cell lung cancer.

By sample fraction, this clonotype is medium-sized (0.01 to 0.1%). J is TRBJ1-1 and V is TRBV11-3; D might be TRBD1 (5 bases). The CDR3 spans 16 residues. Germline lookup yields CDR1 SGHNT and CDR2 YENEEA. The V end lost 1 base, the J end lost 4 bases, and 16 bases lay between the germline ends. CDR3 coding DNA: TGTGCCAGCAGCTTAGGGGTCCAGGGTCCTGCCACTGAAGCTTTCTTT. Translated, it gives CASSLGVQGPATEAFF.

Notes on this clonotype: Lacking the conserved final phenylalanine or tryptophan, this CDR3 likely reflects a read error. The chain combines TRBV4-2 with TRBJ1-1, with no clear D. The CDR3 loop spans 15 amino acids. Germline V gene lookup returns CDR1 LGHNA and CDR2 YNFKEQ. The CDR3 spells CASTPEASSNTEAFL. The CDR3 coding sequence is TGTGCCAGCACCCCCGAGGCCAGTTCGAACACCGAAGCTTTCCTT.

This clonotype appeared many times. The chain recombines TRBV12-3 or TRBV12-4 with TRBJ2-2; D is undetermined. Trimming removed 0 bases from V and 5 bases from J, with 4 bases in between. The CDR3 loop spans 13 amino acids. The CDR3 sequence: CASSLAVTGELFF. CDR3 nucleotides: TGTGCCAGCAGTTTAGCAGTAACCGGGGAGCTGTTTTTT.

This clonotype was detected ten times or more. The chain joins TRBV20-1 to TRBJ2-1; 14 bases are a match to TRBD2. Germline V gene lookup returns CDR1 DFQATT and CDR2 SNEGSKA (reference sequence). J gave up 4 bases and V 5 bases, and 4 bases lay outside the gene matches. This CDR3 spans 15 amino acids. The CDR3 DNA reads TGCAGTGCTTGGACTAGCGGGGGGTTTTACAATGAGCAGTTCTTC. This encodes CSAWTSGGFYNEQFF.

Notes on this clonotype: Since a much larger clone is just one base distant, this may be a read error. V and J are TRBV6-6 and TRBJ1-1, with a weak D call TRBD1 (5 bases). V was clipped by 5 bases and J by 5 bases, with 15 bases between them. The CDR3 runs 14 residues. Germline V lookup: CDR1 MNHNY, CDR2 SVGAGI (reference sequence). The DNA for the CDR3 is TGTGCCAGCAGTCCATCCGGGGGGGAGACTGAAGCTTTCTTT. It codes for CASSPSGGETEAFF.

This clonotype was recorded only once. Just one base apart from a much larger clone, this may be a read error. The chain links TRBV5-1 to TRBJ1-6; the match to TRBD1 covers 7 bases. V gave up 5 bases and J gave up 9 bases; unmatched junction bases: 8. This CDR3 has 14 amino acids. Germline assignment: CDR1 SGHRS and CDR2 YFSETQ. The CDR3 coding sequence is TGCGCCAGCAGTTACCAGGGGGGGACTTCACCCCTCCACTTT. This sequence encodes CASSYQGGTSPLHF.

As for this clonotype: Likely a read error: the CDR3 ends without its conserved phenylalanine or tryptophan. This rearrangement joins TRBV11-3 to TRBJ2-2; D call uncertain. Germline lookup yields CDR1 SGHNT and CDR2 YENEEA. This CDR3 spans 14 amino acids. Trimming removed 6 bases from V and 4 bases from J, with 12 bases in between. This CDR3 reads CASSTEELTGELFY. For the CDR3, the DNA is TGTGCCAGCAGTACCGAGGAGCTCACCGGGGAGCTGTTTTAT.

Ten or more counts support this clonotype. V and J are TRBV20-1 and TRBJ2-7; D is unresolved. The CDR3 loop spans 13 amino acids. Germline values: CDR1 DFQATT, CDR2 SNEGSKA (reference sequence). V lost 2 bases to trimming and J lost 4 bases, with 12 bases between them. The CDR3 DNA reads as TGCAGTGCTAGATCCCCGACTTCTTACGAGCAGTACTTC. Translating it yields CSARSPTSYEQYF.

This clonotype was detected only once. V is TRBV29-1 and J is TRBJ2-7, with a possible D match to TRBD2 (5 bases). The CDR3 runs to 12 residues. The germline V gene has CDR1 SQVTM and CDR2 ANQGSEA. V was cut by 4 bases and J by 8 bases, with 15 bases left in between. This chain's CDR3 is CSVGIPGNKQYF. The CDR3 nucleotides read TGCAGCGTTGGAATCCCCGGGAACAAGCAGTACTTC.

The table lists this clonotype with many counts. The rearrangement links TRBV29-1 to TRBJ2-1; 8 nucleotides agree with TRBD1. V trimming: 5 bases; J trimming: 7 bases; junction bases outside the gene matches: 7. This CDR3 region has 13 residues. Germline V lookup: CDR1 SQVTM, CDR2 ANQGSEA. The CDR3: CSVKDRVKNEQFF. The CDR3 DNA follows: TGCAGCGTTAAGGACAGGGTAAAGAATGAGCAGTTCTTC.

About this clonotype itself: One end of the junction does not line up with germline, which may come from a read error. V usage is TRBV11-1 and J usage is TRBJ2-1, with D possibly TRBD1 on 6 matching bases. CDR1 is SGHAT, CDR2 FQDESV, per germline (reference sequence). The CDR3 has 14 amino acids. In nucleotides, the CDR3 is TGCGCCAGCATCACACAGGGAACCCATAATGAGCAATTCTTC. It yields the protein CASITQGTHNEQFF.

This clonotype has at least ten counts. CDR3 region: CASSSNTNQPQHF. In DNA, the CDR3 is TGTGCCAGCAGCTCTAATACCAATCAGCCCCAGCATTTT. The V and J genes are TRBV7-9 and TRBJ1-5; D not resolved. The CDR3 consists of 13 residues. The ends were cut back, 4 bases at V and 3 bases at J, with 7 bases in the middle. Germline values: CDR1 SEHNR, CDR2 FQNEAQ (reference sequence).

The CDR3, as DNA: TGTGCCAGCAGCGAGCGGGGAGGCGAAAAACTGTTTTTT. Its translation is CASSERGGEKLFF. The chain carries TRBV7-8 and TRBJ1-4; no definite D call. In germline, CDR1 is SGHVS, CDR2 FQNEAQ. CDR3 length: 13 amino acids. Trimming cost V 5 bases and J 8 bases, with 12 bases left between them.

To note about this clonotype: This may be a read error: a much more frequent sequence differs by one nucleotide. V usage is TRBV29-1 and J usage is TRBJ1-5; D uncertain. The CDR3 totals 15 residues. The V gene's germline CDR1 is SQVTM and CDR2 ANQGSEA. The CDR3 loop reads CSVGWDSNSSQPQHF. The CDR3 DNA follows: TGCAGCGTTGGGTGGGATAGCAATAGCAGTCAGCCCCAGCATTTT. The full variable domain, its missing parts supplied by reference TRBV29-1 and TRBJ1-5, is SAVISQKPSRDICQRGTSLTIQCQVDSQVTMMFWYRQQPGQSLTLIATANQGSEATYESGFVIDKFPISRPNLTFSTLTVSNMSPEDSSIYLCSVGWDSNSSQPQHFGDGTRLSIL.

The chain carries TRBV24-1 and TRBJ2-2; D gene uncertain. CDR3 length: 14 amino acids. The germline V gene encodes CDR1 KGHDR and CDR2 SFDVKD. V shed 2 bases and J shed 2 bases, with 5 bases lying between them. The CDR3 here is CATSDSSNTGELFF. CDR3 sequence (DNA): TGTGCCACCAGTGATTCTTCTAACACCGGGGAGCTGTTTTTT.

As regards this clonotype: The junction shows a germline mismatch at one end, possibly a read error. The rearrangement links TRBV6-1 to TRBJ2-5; 7 nucleotides match TRBD2. CDR1 is MNHNS and CDR2 is SASEGT in the germline V gene. The CDR3 is 14 residues long. The CDR3 bases are TGTGCCAGCAGTGAAGCGGGGGGGACCGAGACCCTGTACTTC. Its protein is CASSEAGGTETLYF.

Regarding this clonotype: This clone may be a read error of a much larger clone one base away. The chain uses TRBV6-6 and TRBJ2-2; D is possibly TRBD2 (6 bases). CDR1 is MNHNY, CDR2 SVGAGI, per germline (reference sequence). The V end was cut by 5 bases, the J end by 4 bases, with 14 bases between. This CDR3 region has 15 residues. CDR3 DNA sequence: TGTGCCAGCAGTACCAGCGGGTTGGTCACCGGGGAGCTGTTTTTT. This codes for CASSTSGLVTGELFF.

A note on this clonotype: Here the CDR3 omits its conserved ending phenylalanine or tryptophan, so a read error is the likely source. This chain uses TRBV11-2 with TRBJ2-7; a weak D match, TRBD2 (6 bases). The CDR3 runs to 12 residues. Looked up from germline, CDR1 is SGHAT and CDR2 is FQNNGV. CDR3 amino acids: CASNLGLHEQYL. The CDR3 DNA reads as TGTGCCAGCAACTTAGGACTACACGAGCAGTACCTC.

J is TRBJ2-1 and V is TRBV7-8, with D possibly matching TRBD2 (6 bases). Looked up from germline, CDR1 is SGHVS and CDR2 is FQNEAQ. V lost 1 base and J 3 bases, leaving 10 bases between the germline ends. The CDR3 totals 15 residues. CDR3 amino acids: CASSLVGTVYNEQFF. The CDR3 DNA reads TGTGCCAGCAGCTTAGTAGGGACTGTCTACAATGAGCAGTTCTTC.

As concerns this clonotype: Given the absence of the conserved phenylalanine or tryptophan at the CDR3 end, a read error is likely. The chain is built from TRBV4-2 and TRBJ2-3, with D possibly matching TRBD2 (6 bases). CDR1 LGHNA and CDR2 YNFKEQ come from the germline V gene. Trimming left V 6 bases short and J 4 bases short, with 11 bases between. The CDR3 has 13 residues. For the CDR3, the DNA is TGTGCCAGCAGACGAGGAGGGTCAGATACGCAGTATTAT. Translating gives CASRRGGSDTQYY.

Points on this clonotype: The junction departs from the called germline gene at one end, perhaps through a read error. CDR3 DNA sequence: TGCGCCAGCAGCCAAGGGGCCAGGACTAGCGGGACGAACACCGGTGAGCTGTTTTTT. Amino acids: CASSQGARTSGTNTGELFF. The rearrangement joins TRBV4-3 to TRBJ2-2; 12 bases line up with TRBD2. Germline V gives CDR1 LGHNA, CDR2 YSLEER. The CDR3 is 19 residues long.

The rearrangement uses TRBV7-9 and TRBJ2-7; TRBD1 might be the D (5 bases). This CDR3 comprises 15 residues. From germline, CDR1 is SEHNR and CDR2 FQNEAQ (reference sequence). V lost 3 bases, J lost 3 bases, and 15 bases lay in between. CDR3 bases: TGTGCCAGCAGCTTCGGACAACAGGCGGACTACGAGCAGTACTTC. It encodes CASSFGQQADYEQYF.

Concerning this clonotype: A read error may produce the germline difference seen at one junction end. V usage is TRBV12-3 or TRBV12-4 and J usage is TRBJ2-6, with D perhaps TRBD1 (5 bases). This CDR3 has 19 amino acids. The CDR3, as DNA: TGTGCCAGCAACAGACTGTGGAAGACACGTGGGTCTGGGGCCAACGTCGTGACTTTC. Encoded protein: CASNRLWKTRGSGANVVTF.